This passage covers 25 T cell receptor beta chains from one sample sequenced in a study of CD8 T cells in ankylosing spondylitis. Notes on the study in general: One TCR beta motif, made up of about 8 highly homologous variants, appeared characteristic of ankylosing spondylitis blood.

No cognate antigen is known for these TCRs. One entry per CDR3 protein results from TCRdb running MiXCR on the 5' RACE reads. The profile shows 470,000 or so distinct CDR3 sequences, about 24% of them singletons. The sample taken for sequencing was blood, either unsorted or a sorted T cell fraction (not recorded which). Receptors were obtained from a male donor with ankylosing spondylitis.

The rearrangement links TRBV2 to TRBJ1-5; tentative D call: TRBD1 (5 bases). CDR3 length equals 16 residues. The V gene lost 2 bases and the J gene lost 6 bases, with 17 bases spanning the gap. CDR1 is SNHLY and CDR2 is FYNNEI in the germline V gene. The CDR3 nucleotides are TGTGCCAGCAGTGAAAGGGGAGGGGCCCCCGGTCAGCCCCAGCATTTT. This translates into CASSERGGAPGQPQHF.

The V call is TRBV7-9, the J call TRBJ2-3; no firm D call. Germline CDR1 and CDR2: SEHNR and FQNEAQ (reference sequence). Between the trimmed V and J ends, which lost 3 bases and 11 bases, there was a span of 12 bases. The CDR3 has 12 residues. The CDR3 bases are TGTGCCAGCAGCTTGGACCCCCGCAAGCAGTATTTT. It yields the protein CASSLDPRKQYF.

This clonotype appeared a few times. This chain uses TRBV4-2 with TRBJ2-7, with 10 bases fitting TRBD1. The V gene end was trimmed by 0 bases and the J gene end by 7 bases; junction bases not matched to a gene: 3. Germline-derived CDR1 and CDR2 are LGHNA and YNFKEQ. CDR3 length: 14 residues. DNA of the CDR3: TGTGCCAGCAGCCAAGAGACAGGGGGCTGGGAGCAGTACTTC. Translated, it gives CASSQETGGWEQYF.

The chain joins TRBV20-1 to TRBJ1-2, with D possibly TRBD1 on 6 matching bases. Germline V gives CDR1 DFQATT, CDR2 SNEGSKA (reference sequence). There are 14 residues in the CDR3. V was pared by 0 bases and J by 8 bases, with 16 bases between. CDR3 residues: CSARDGGGLKGYTF. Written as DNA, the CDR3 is TGCAGTGCTAGAGATGGAGGGGGTTTGAAGGGCTACACCTTC.

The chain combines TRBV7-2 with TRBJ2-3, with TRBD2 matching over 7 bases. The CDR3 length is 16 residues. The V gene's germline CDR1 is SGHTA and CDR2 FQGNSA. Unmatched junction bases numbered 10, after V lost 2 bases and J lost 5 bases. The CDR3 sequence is CASSLRVGGPGDTQYF. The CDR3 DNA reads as TGTGCCAGCAGCTTAAGGGTGGGAGGGCCTGGAGATACGCAGTATTTT.

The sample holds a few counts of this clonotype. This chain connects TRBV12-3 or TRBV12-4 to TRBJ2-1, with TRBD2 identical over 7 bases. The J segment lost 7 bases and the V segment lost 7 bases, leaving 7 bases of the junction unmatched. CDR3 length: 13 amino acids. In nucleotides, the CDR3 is TGTGCCAGCACCTGGGACTACCCAAATGAGCAGTTCTTC. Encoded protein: CASTWDYPNEQFF.

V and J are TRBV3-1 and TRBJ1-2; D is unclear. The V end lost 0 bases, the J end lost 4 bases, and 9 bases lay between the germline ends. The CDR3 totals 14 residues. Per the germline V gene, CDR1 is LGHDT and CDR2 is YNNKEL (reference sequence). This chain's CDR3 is CASSQDGGSYGYTF. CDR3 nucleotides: TGTGCCAGCAGCCAAGATGGAGGGAGCTATGGCTACACCTTC.

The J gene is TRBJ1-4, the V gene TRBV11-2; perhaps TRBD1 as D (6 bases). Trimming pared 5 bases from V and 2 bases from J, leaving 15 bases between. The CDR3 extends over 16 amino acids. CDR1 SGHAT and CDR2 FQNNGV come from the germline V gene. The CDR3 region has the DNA TGTGCCAGCAGCGCAAACCCAGGGGTGACTAATGAAAAACTGTTTTTT. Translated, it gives CASSANPGVTNEKLFF.

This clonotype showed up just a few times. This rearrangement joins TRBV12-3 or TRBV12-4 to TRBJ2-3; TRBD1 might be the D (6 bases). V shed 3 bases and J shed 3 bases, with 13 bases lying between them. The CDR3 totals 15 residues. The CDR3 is CASSLAYTGTDTQYF. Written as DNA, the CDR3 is TGTGCCAGCAGTTTGGCCTATACAGGGACAGATACGCAGTATTTT.

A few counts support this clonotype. CDR3 region: CASRRGTQTDTQYF. In nucleotides, the CDR3 is TGTGCCAGCAGAAGGGGGACCCAGACAGATACGCAGTATTTT. The rearrangement links TRBV12-3 or TRBV12-4 to TRBJ2-3; D is possibly TRBD1 (6 bases). V was pared by 6 bases and J by 3 bases, with 13 bases between. CDR3 length equals 14 residues.

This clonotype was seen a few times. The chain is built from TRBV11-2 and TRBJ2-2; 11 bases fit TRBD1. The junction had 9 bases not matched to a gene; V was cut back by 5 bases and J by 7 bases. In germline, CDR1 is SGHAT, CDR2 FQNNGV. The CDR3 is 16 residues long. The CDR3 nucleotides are TGTGCCAGCAGCCCCTTGGACAGGGGGCATAGCGGGGAGCTGTTTTTT. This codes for CASSPLDRGHSGELFF.

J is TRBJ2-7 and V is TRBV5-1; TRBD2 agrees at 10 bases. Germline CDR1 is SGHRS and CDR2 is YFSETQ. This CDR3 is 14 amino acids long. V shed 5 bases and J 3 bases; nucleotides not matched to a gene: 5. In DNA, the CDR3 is TGCGCCAGCAGATTAACTAGCGGGGACTACGAGCAGTACTTC. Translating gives CASRLTSGDYEQYF.

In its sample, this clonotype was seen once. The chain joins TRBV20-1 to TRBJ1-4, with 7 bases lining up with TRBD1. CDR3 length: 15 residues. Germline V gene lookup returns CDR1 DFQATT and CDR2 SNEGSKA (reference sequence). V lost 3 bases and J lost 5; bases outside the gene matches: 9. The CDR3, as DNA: TGCAGTGCTAGCCTAAACAGGGGTGAGAATGAAAAACTGTTTTTT. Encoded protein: CSASLNRGENEKLFF.

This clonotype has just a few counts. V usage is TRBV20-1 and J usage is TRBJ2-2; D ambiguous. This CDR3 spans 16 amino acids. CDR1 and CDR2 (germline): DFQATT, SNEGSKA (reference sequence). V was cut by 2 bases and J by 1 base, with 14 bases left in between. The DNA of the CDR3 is TGCAGTGCTAGATCTCTTGGGATGTTGAACACCGGGGAGCTGTTTTTT. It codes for CSARSLGMLNTGELFF.

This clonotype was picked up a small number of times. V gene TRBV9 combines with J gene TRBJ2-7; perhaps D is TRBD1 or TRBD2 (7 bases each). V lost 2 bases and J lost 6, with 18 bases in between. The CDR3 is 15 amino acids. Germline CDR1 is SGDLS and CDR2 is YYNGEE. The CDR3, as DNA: TGTGCCAGCAGCGTTCTAGCGGCAGACAGGGCCGAGCAGTACTTC. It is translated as CASSVLAADRAEQYF.

CDR3: CSVDPGVSQETQYF. The CDR3 nucleotides are TGCAGCGTGGATCCCGGTGTCAGCCAAGAGACCCAGTACTTC. The rearrangement links TRBV29-1 to TRBJ2-5; D ambiguous. The CDR3 is 14 residues long. CDR1 SQVTM and CDR2 ANQGSEA come from the germline V gene. V shed 6 bases and J shed 1 base, with 15 bases lying between them.

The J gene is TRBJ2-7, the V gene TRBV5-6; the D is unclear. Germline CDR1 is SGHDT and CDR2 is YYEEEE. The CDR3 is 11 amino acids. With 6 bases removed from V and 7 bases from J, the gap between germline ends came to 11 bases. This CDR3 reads CASTAVDEQYF. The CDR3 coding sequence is TGTGCCAGCACCGCCGTTGATGAGCAGTACTTC. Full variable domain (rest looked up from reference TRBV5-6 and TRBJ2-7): DAGVTQSPTHLIKTRGQQVTLRCSPKSGHDTVSWYQQALGQGPQFIFQYYEEEERQRGNFPDRFSGHQFPNYSSELNVNALLLGDSALYLCASTAVDEQYFGPGTRLTVT.

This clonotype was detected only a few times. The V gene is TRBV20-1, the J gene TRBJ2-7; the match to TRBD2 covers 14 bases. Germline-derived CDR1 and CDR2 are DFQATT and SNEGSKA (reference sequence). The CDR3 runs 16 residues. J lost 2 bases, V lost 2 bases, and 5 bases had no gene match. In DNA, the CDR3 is TGCAGTGCTAGACCCCTGACTAGCGGGAGGGCCTACGAGCAGTACGTC. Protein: CSARPLTSGRAYEQYV.

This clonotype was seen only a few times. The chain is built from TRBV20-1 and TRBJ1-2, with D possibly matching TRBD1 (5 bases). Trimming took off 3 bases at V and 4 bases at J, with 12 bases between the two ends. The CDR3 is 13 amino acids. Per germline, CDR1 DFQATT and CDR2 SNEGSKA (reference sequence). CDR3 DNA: TGCAGTGCTAGGAGCGGGGGACTCTATGGCTACACCTTC. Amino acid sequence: CSARSGGLYGYTF.

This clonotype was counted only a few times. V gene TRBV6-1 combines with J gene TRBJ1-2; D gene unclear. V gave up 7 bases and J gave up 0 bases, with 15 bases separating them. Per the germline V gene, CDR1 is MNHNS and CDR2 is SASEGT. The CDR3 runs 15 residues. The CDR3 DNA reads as TGTGCCAGCACCCTAAGCCTCAGACCTAACTATGGCTACACCTTC. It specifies CASTLSLRPNYGYTF.

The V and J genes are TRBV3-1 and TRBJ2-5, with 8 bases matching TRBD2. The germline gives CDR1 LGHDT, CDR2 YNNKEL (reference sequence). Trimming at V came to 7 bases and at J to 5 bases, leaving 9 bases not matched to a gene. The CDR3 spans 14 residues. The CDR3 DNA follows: TGTGCCAGCAAGTCGGGACTAGGTACCGAGACCCAGTACTTC. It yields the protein CASKSGLGTETQYF.

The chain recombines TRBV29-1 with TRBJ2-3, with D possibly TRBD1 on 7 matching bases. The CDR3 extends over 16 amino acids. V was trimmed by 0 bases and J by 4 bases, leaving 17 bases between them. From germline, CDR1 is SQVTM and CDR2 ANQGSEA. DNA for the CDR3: TGCAGCGTTGAAGATGGGGTGCAGGGGGGAGCAGATACGCAGTATTTT. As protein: CSVEDGVQGGADTQYF.

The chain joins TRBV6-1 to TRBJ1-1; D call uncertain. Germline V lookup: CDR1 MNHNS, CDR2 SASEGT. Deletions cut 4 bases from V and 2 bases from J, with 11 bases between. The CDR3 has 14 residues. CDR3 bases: TGTGCCAGCAGTGCGATACCCTCCAACACTGAAGCTTTCTTT. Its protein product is CASSAIPSNTEAFF.

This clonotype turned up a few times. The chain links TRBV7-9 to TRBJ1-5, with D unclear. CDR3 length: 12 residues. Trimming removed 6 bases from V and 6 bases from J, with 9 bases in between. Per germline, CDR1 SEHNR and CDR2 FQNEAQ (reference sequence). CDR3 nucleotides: TGTGCCAGCAGTGGAGGGATTCAGCCCCAGCATTTT. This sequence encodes CASSGGIQPQHF.

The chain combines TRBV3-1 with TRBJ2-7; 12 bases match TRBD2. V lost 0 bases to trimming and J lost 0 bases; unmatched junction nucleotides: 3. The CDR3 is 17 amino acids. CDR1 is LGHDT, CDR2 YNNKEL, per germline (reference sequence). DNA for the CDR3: TGTGCCAGCAGCCAAGATACTAGCGGGGGGATCTCCTACGAGCAGTACTTC. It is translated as CASSQDTSGGISYEQYF.